Reported below is one T cell receptor beta chain. V shed 6 bases and J shed 8 bases, with 11 bases lying between them. Germline V gene data show CDR1 as SGHDT and CDR2 as YYEEEE. CDR3 length equals 12 residues. These data come from a study of shared clonotypes between healthy human individuals. Study overall: The composition of the donors was a couple of women and three men aged 18 to 49.

Profiling relied on immunoSEQ multiplex PCR, and the TCRdb table lists in-frame clones only, not all of them. The sample has about 1 million clones, around 74% seen once. The chain employs TRBV5-6 and TRBJ2-2; D is perhaps TRBD1 (5 bases). Material for sequencing was memory CD4+ T cells sorted from blood. The sample's subset: CD45RA-negative fraction. This clonotype originated in a young man in good health. The CDR3, as DNA: TGTGCCAGCAACCTAGGGGTGGGGGAGCTGTTTTTT. Translation: CASNLGVGELFF.